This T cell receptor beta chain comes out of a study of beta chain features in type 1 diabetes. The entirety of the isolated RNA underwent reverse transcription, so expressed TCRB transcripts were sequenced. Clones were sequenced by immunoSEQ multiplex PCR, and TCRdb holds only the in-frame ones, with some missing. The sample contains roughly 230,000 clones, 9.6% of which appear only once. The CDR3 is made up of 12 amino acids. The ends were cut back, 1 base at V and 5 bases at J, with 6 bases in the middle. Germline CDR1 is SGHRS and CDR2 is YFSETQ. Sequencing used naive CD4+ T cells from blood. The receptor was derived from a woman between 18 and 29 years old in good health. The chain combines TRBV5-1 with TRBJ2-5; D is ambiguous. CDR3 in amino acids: CASSLYSETQYF. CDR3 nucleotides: TGCGCCAGCAGCTTGTATAGTGAGACCCAGTACTTC.